A single TCR beta chain is shown here with its context. This clone was found once. Its binding antigen is unknown. No qualities accompany the bases; no much larger clone lies one base away. This entry is derived from a study of cytomegalovirus exposure and HLA in healthy donors listed by TCRdb under 2017. Study-wide context: According to an earlier analysis of several hundred of the donors, about 179 million T cells yielded roughly 110 million unique TCR beta sequences and about 280 Gb of sequence data. An early release that covered fewer than 750 HLA-typed donors contained about 300 gigabases of sequencing data and 65 million to 100 million unique TCR sequences. Of the roughly 390 genotyped donors, approximately 80% fell in the genetic ancestry cluster associated with self-reported Caucasian donors. The study aimed to test whether signatures of past pathogen exposure could be identified by cataloging public T cell receptors. Using immunosequencing, the study profiled T cell repertoires from about 650 subjects and related those repertoires to cytomegalovirus serostatus. Besides the first cohort of approximately 710 subjects, a separate validation cohort made up of 120 different subjects was used. To predict cytomegalovirus infection status, the study combined high-throughput TCR immunosequencing, statistical association of individual TCRs with disease status, and machine learning. A later analysis re-analyzed previously published TCR beta repertoires from several hundred donors and added high-resolution HLA genotyping to study TCR occurrence patterns. In the later analysis, no new phenotypic data were used to find candidate immune exposures; instead, reliance was placed on TCR beta sequences and their occurrence across donors. An earlier analysis of about 600 of the donors used high-throughput TCR beta sequencing to judge whether each TCR beta V gene segment behaved as functional or pseudogenic. Donor age, sex, ethnicity and CMV serostatus were compiled alongside the repertoire data. A later genetic analysis took genome-wide SNP genotypes for about 65% of the 666 donors and used that subset as a discovery cohort. All discovery cohort repertoires had been generated on a single sequencing platform. HLA typing covered class I and class II loci at four-digit resolution. The number of typed donors differed by locus: about 629-630 for A, B, C, DRB1 and DQB1; approximately 520 for DQA1; 606 for DPA1; and 400 to 480 for DPB1. Roughly five DR-DQ haplotypes were handled as single units for association and clustering because linkage in the cohort was strong. On average, 235,054 unique TCR beta nucleotide sequences were sequenced per donor among more than 350 genotyped donors of the cohort, with roughly 18% of those sequences being non-productive. Study-level results and caveats: In a later analysis, the rate of TCR association differed among HLA loci, with DRB1 alleles having the most associated TCRs and HLA-C alleles having the fewest. Three of the identified cytomegalovirus-associated TCR beta chains were confirmed in vitro to be specific for cytomegalovirus antigens. A further reported finding was that TCR beta sequences accurately predicted the HLA-A and HLA-B alleles for most subjects in the first cohort. The 87-base-pair reads could not distinguish some IMGT-functional V segments, including TRBV6-2 and TRBV6-3, so those segments were excluded. A group of highly shared sequence variants was considered likely to be a technical artifact of the sequencing pipeline. Compared with the approximately 700-donor mean, donors in an Asian-associated ancestry cluster had fewer N-insertions in productive TCRs, according to a later genetic analysis. A later analysis reported that several top co-occurrence clusters appeared linked to parvovirus B19, influenza, CMV and Epstein-Barr virus. When HLA alleles, especially DR and DQ, strongly co-occurred, TCR associations were difficult to assign to individual alleles. The study listed 170 or so TCR beta chains as associated with cytomegalovirus. In a later analysis, HLA-associated TCR beta chains were found to be more clonally expanded and to have lower generation probabilities than equally common non-associated chains. It was suggested by the authors that the approach could potentially be generalized to other disease states and immunological phenotypes. Most TCR sequences were observed very rarely across donors, whereas some public TCRs were present in many individuals. Presence/absence analyses assumed roughly uniform sequencing depth across donors, an assumption that may not hold. This cohort had only TCR beta chains sequenced, and the lack of alpha or paired-chain data limited which features could be detected. In an earlier analysis of 450 to 750 of the donors, most TCR beta V segments appeared in productive rearrangements about 87% or about 30% of the time, broadly matching IMGT annotations. The earlier analysis of fewer than 750 of the donors excluded approximately 15 rarely observed V segments, including chromosome 9 orphons, because counts were too low. Specific HLA alleles were associated with roughly 17,000 TCR beta sequences at a false discovery rate of 0.05 in a later analysis. CMV serostatus was the only immune exposure information available for the cohort. Correlated functional status among segregating V segments might reflect linkage disequilibrium, but an unknown experimental factor could not be ruled out. The classifier was reported to diagnose cytomegalovirus status with high specificity and sensitivity in both the original and validation cohorts. In a later analysis, most CMV-associated TCR beta chains were found to appear HLA-restricted, with HLA associations seemingly driven largely by CMV exposure. Because HLA typing was unavailable for some donors at each locus, only the typed subset was used in association tests. An association between a missense DCLRE1C variant and V-gene and J-gene trimming of TCR beta chains was found in a later genetic analysis and replicated in an independent cohort.

The library relied on the immunoSEQ multiplex PCR assay. For the multiplex PCR, a mixture combining 60 forward primers for TCR Vbeta segments and 13 reverse primers for TCR Jbeta segments was used. A multiplex PCR assay on genomic DNA amplified the CDR3 region of rearranged TCR beta genes. On the Illumina HiSeq System, the amplified TCR beta libraries were sequenced as 87-base-pair reads. The study's processing was this. A later analysis tallied 75 million to 85 million unique TCR beta chains across the approximately 670 repertoires, and some 10 million of those chains were shared by two or more donors. Raw reads were error-corrected and collapsed into unique sequences with a nearest-neighbor algorithm that merged closely related sequences to remove PCR and sequencing errors. To assign V, D and J gene segments, CDR3 sequences were aligned to IMGT reference sequences. Each retained sequence needed at least a six-nucleotide match to both a V gene segment and a J gene segment. Rearrangements were called productive when the CDR3 lacked stop codons and stayed in frame with V and J; all others were non-productive. Following IMGT convention, CDR3 was defined as the stretch from the second conserved V-encoded cysteine to the conserved J-encoded phenylalanine. In an earlier analysis of just under 600 of the donors, sequences lacking an unambiguous match to a single V gene segment were excluded. An earlier analysis of fewer than 750 of the donors classified V segments as functional when productive rearrangements were above 56.7% and as segregating when the standard deviation between donors was above 5%. To diagnose cytomegalovirus status from the catalog of TCR beta chain sequences, a statistical classification framework was built. In a later analysis, TCR nucleotide sequences were compared against IMGT/GENE-DB human TR gene sequences so that V and J genes could be assigned. A later analysis assigned CDR3 sequences and most-parsimonious VDJ recombination scenarios with the TCRdist pipeline. In a later analysis, every TCR beta chain was defined by the combination of its CDR3 amino acid sequence and its V-gene family, and reads without a unique V-gene family were dropped. In a later analysis, 550 to 650 highly shared, low-generation-probability nucleotide sequences were removed to address suspected cross-contamination and a sequencing artifact. A later analysis calculated a clonal expansion index for each public chain from normalized within-repertoire ranks of inferred template counts. In a later analysis, generation probabilities were computed using a VDJ recombination model fitted to out-of-frame rearrangements, and the results were checked against IGoR. In a later analysis, hypergeometric tests were used to score TCR-TCR, TCR-HLA and TCR-CMV co-occurrence, with a repertoire-size bias correction applied to TCR pairs. In a later analysis, false discovery rates were estimated by permuting HLA or CMV assignments 20 times. In a later analysis, co-occurring TCRs were grouped using DBSCAN, and TCRdist sequence similarity was added for clustering within HLA-allele-positive subsets. Co-occurrence clustering excluded repertoires with fewer than 30,000 or more than 120,000 public chains, plus five with anomalous nucleotide sharing. TCRdb mirrors the immuneACCESS table, restricted to in-frame sequences. Some clones are absent from its copies; in checked studies, under half trace to an unresolved V gene, and the reason for the others is unknown. For V, J and clone size, that table is used; D and trimming come from the DNA. The sample table lists 210,000 or so clones, around 79% of them with a count of one. The ten largest make up around 0.2% of the sample.

Including cysteine and phenylalanine, the CDR3 has 16 amino acids. Of all the DNA, just the CDR3 is kept, 48 bases in frame from base 1. The germline V gene (reference sequence) provides CDR1 LNHDA and CDR2 SQIVND. V and J are truncated by 8 bases and 3 bases respectively, leaving an intervening sequence of 21 bases. In total, over 600 healthy bone marrow donors made up the cohort. All cohort members were sampled while nominally healthy, although unrecorded immune exposures were likely present. The donor tested CMV seronegative, placing the donor among the 350 to 400 seronegative members of the cohort. Every donor gave a peripheral blood sample, and the peripheral blood mononuclear cells from that sample were used for TCR beta sequencing. Genomic DNA was extracted from the blood cell samples with the Qiagen DNeasy Blood Extraction Kit.

Sequencing input: PBMCs. The receptor was derived from a girl aged 2 to 10 in good health and CMV-seronegative. The chain employs TRBV19 and TRBJ2-3; tentative D gene TRBD1, with 6 bases matching. CDR3 reads: CASSKLDRAPTDTQYF. The sequence in DNA is TGTGCCAGTTCCAAGCTGGACAGAGCACCAACAGATACGCAGTATTTT. With the portions outside the CDR3 filled from the reference TRBV19 and TRBJ2-3 genes, the complete variable region becomes DGGITQSPKYLFRKEGQNVTLSCEQNLNHDAMYWYRQDPGQGLRLIYYSQIVNDFQKGDIAEGYSVSREKKESFPLTVTSAQKNPTAFYLCASSKLDRAPTDTQYFGPGTRLTVL.